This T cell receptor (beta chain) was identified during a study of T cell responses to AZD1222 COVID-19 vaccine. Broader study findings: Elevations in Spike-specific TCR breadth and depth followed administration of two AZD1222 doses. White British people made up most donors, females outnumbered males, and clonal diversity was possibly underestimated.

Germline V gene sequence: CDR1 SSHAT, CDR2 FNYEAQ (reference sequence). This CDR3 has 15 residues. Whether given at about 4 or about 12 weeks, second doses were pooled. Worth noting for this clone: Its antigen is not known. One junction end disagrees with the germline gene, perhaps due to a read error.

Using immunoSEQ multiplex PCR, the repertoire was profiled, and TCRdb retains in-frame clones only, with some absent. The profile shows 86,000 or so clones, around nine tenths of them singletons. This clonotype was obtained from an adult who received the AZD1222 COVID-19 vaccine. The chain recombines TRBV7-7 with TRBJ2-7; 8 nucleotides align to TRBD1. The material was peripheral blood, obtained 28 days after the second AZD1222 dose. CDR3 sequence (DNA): TGTGCTAGCAGCTTAGAGCCAGGGGGCAGGTACGAGCAGTACTTC. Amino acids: CASSLEPGGRYEQYF.